This T cell receptor (beta chain) was sequenced in a study of T cell repertoires in cytomegalovirus infection. Study in general: Indications of both CMV infection and matching HLA type were provided by public TCR beta signatures.

Whole-study results and caveats: Dominant in the ex vivo response were TCR beta clonotypes restricted by HLA-C and specific for CMV. The study identified carriers of CMV plus the relevant HLA from cumulative public TCR beta family frequency.

V lost 5 bases and J lost 2, with 3 bases in between. Looked up from germline, CDR1 is DFQATT and CDR2 is SNEGSKA (reference sequence). CDR3 size: 10 residues. This clonotype turned up a few times. What it recognizes is unknown. Each CDR3 protein gets one entry after TCRdb re-called the reads with MiXCR. The sample consists of about 740,000 distinct CDR3 sequences, 30% to 40% of them appearing once. The material was cultured PBMCs, obtained from culture after CMV antigen stimulation. V gene TRBV20-1 combines with J gene TRBJ2-5; D remains ambiguous. This sequence originates from a human donor in good health (CMV status not recorded). Some clones in this sample may be carry-over from other donors' samples. CDR3 sequence reads: CSASQETQYF. CDR3 nucleotides: TGCAGTGCTTCGCAAGAGACCCAGTACTTC.